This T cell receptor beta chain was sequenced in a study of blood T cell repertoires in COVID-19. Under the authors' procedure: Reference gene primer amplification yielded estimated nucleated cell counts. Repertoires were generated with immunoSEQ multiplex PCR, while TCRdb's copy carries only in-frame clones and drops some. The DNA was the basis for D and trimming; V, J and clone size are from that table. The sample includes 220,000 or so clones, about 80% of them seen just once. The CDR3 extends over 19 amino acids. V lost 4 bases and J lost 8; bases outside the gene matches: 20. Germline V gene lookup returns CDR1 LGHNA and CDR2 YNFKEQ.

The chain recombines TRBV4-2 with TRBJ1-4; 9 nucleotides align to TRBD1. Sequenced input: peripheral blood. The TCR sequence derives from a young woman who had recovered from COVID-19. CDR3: CASSLRIGTGISVVEKLFF. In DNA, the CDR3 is TGTGCCAGCAGCCTGCGTATCGGGACAGGGATCTCAGTGGTAGAAAAACTGTTTTTT.